These 20 T cell receptor beta chains originate from one sample sequenced in a study of T cell repertoires in cytomegalovirus infection. In TCRdb, the reads were re-called with MiXCR into one record per CDR3 protein. The table has 510,000 or so distinct CDR3 sequences, 26% seen once. Sequences were obtained from PBMCs. The receptors shown here come from a human donor in good health (CMV status not recorded). Some clones in this sample may be carry-over from other donors' samples.

This clonotype came up a few times. The rearrangement links TRBV4-1 to TRBJ2-1, with 10 bases lining up with TRBD2. This CDR3 contains 15 residues. Germline V gene data show CDR1 as MGHRA and CDR2 as YSYEKL. V was pared by 3 bases and J by 16 bases, with 15 bases of the junction left unmatched. The CDR3 coding sequence is TGCGCCAGCAGCCACCTCCCTAAAAGCGGGAGGGCATTCTTCTTC. It encodes CASSHLPKSGRAFFF.

This clonotype has a handful of counts. The rearrangement links TRBV11-2 to TRBJ2-1; no firm D call. Germline V gene data show CDR1 as SGHAT and CDR2 as FQNNGV. CDR3 length: 14 amino acids. Trimming took 0 bases from V and 9 from J, leaving 12 bases between them. DNA for the CDR3: TGTGCCAGCAGCTTAGATCACCGAAAGATTGAGCAGTTCTTC. Protein sequence: CASSLDHRKIEQFF.

The rearrangement uses TRBV29-1 and TRBJ2-1; tentatively, D is TRBD2 (6 bases). This CDR3 region has 14 residues. Between the trimmed V and J ends, which lost 6 bases and 5 bases, there was a span of 17 bases. CDR1 SQVTM and CDR2 ANQGSEA come from the germline V gene. CDR3 coding DNA: TGCAGCGTCAGCCGGGACTCACGCCACAATGAGCAGTTCTTC. It translates to CSVSRDSRHNEQFF.

This clonotype was seen a few times. The chain joins TRBV20-1 to TRBJ1-6; D call uncertain. The CDR3 length is 15 residues. The V end lost 4 bases, the J end lost 10 bases, and 20 bases lay between the germline ends. From germline, CDR1 is DFQATT and CDR2 SNEGSKA (reference sequence). CDR3 nucleotides: TGCAGTGCTACTTTCGAGACCTCCACGGGATCACCCCTCCACTTT. This gives the protein CSATFETSTGSPLHF.

A few counts support this clonotype. The chain joins TRBV11-2 to TRBJ2-5; D gene unclear. CDR1 SGHAT and CDR2 FQNNGV come from the germline V gene. The CDR3 contains 13 residues. Between the trimmed V and J ends, which lost 0 bases and 3 bases, there was a span of 5 bases. The CDR3 coding sequence is TGTGCCAGCAGCTTAGAAAAGGAAGAGACCCAGTACTTC. It encodes CASSLEKEETQYF.

The rearrangement uses TRBV9 and TRBJ2-3, with D possibly matching TRBD2 (6 bases). The CDR3 runs 16 residues. V lost 7 bases and J lost 2, with 20 bases in between. The germline V gene has CDR1 SGDLS and CDR2 YYNGEE. The chain's CDR3 is CASADGGSSVTDTQYF. CDR3 coding DNA: TGTGCCAGCGCGGATGGAGGGTCGTCGGTCACAGATACGCAGTATTTT.

This clonotype has ten or more counts. The V and J genes are TRBV7-9 and TRBJ2-5; D uncertain. The CDR3 is 11 residues long. The V end lost 5 bases, the J end lost 4 bases, and 5 bases lay between the germline ends. CDR1 SEHNR and CDR2 FQNEAQ come from the germline V gene (reference sequence). CDR3 DNA: TGTGCCAGCAGCCAGTCAGAGACCCAGTACTTC. Translating gives CASSQSETQYF.

This clonotype was seen a few times. This chain joins TRBV5-5 and TRBJ2-4, with 7 positions matching TRBD1. The CDR3 covers 15 residues. Germline CDR1 reads SGHKS; CDR2 reads YYEKEE (reference sequence). With V trimmed by 10 bases and J by 7 bases, 17 bases remained unmatched. The CDR3 spells CAGSRGDSSVNIQYF. CDR3 nucleotide sequence: TGTGCCGGCTCGCGAGGGGACAGTTCCGTGAACATTCAGTACTTC.

The sample holds a few counts of this clonotype. The chain carries TRBV24-1 and TRBJ1-2; possible D gene TRBD1, 6 bases. The germline V gene encodes CDR1 KGHDR and CDR2 SFDVKD. This CDR3 is 17 amino acids long. V gave up 1 base and J gave up 6 bases, with 20 bases separating them. DNA of the CDR3: TGTGCCACCAGTGATTTAGGTCCAGGGGCGCCGGTCGATGGCTACACCTTC. Its protein product is CATSDLGPGAPVDGYTF.

This clonotype was observed a handful of times. The chain uses TRBV5-1 and TRBJ2-3, with D perhaps being TRBD1 or TRBD2 (5 bases each). The germline gives CDR1 SGHRS, CDR2 YFSETQ. This CDR3 is 15 amino acids long. The ends were cut back, 0 bases at V and 3 bases at J, with 11 bases in the middle. The CDR3 DNA is TGCGCCAGCAGCTTGGACGGGACGAAAACAGATACGCAGTATTTT. Translation gives CASSLDGTKTDTQYF.

The chain is built from TRBV6-5 and TRBJ2-5; unclear D gene. The CDR3 has 13 residues. Trimming pared 6 bases from V and 5 bases from J, leaving 13 bases between. The germline CDR1 and CDR2 sequences are MNHEY and SVGAGI. Here the CDR3 reads CASREQFGETQYF. The CDR3 nucleotides read TGTGCCAGCAGGGAGCAATTCGGGGAGACCCAGTACTTC.

This clonotype was observed a few times. The V and J genes are TRBV6-2 or TRBV6-3 and TRBJ2-5; 9 bases align to TRBD1. This CDR3 is 15 amino acids long. Trimming removed 6 bases from V and 5 bases from J; junction bases left unmatched: 10. Germline loops: CDR1 MNHEY, CDR2 SVGEGT. CDR3 sequence reads: CASRDRGEFTETQYF. The CDR3 DNA sequence: TGTGCCAGCAGGGACAGGGGAGAGTTTACGGAGACCCAGTACTTC.

The chain joins TRBV6-5 to TRBJ1-2, with 7 bases aligning to TRBD1. The V segment lost 5 bases and the J segment 6 bases; nucleotides outside the gene matches: 9. The CDR3 consists of 14 residues. The germline gives CDR1 MNHEY, CDR2 SVGAGI. The CDR3 DNA sequence: TGTGCCAGCAGTCCCCCAGGGGGGACTGATGGCTACACCTTC. Translation: CASSPPGGTDGYTF.

The CDR3 nucleotides are TGTGCCAGCAGTTTCGACGGGACAGGGGATTTGGGCAATCAGCCCCAGCATTTT. Its protein product is CASSFDGTGDLGNQPQHF. The V gene is TRBV28, the J gene TRBJ1-5; 10 positions agree with TRBD1. This CDR3 comprises 18 residues. V lost 3 bases and J lost 2; bases outside the gene matches: 10. Germline values: CDR1 MDHEN, CDR2 SYDVKM.

This clonotype has a count of ten or more. The chain is built from TRBV7-2 and TRBJ1-3; the D is unclear. This CDR3 region has 16 residues. Trimming took off 0 bases at V and 0 bases at J, with 9 bases between the two ends. Germline V gives CDR1 SGHTA, CDR2 FQGNSA. The CDR3 DNA reads TGTGCCAGCAGCTTAGCGCAGCCTTTCTCTGGAAACACCATATATTTT. It yields the protein CASSLAQPFSGNTIYF.

V gene TRBV20-1 combines with J gene TRBJ1-4; TRBD1 matches at 7 bases. Germline-derived CDR1 and CDR2 are DFQATT and SNEGSKA (reference sequence). The CDR3 totals 17 residues. After removal of 4 bases from V and 3 bases from J, the junction contained 14 bases not matched to a gene. In DNA, the CDR3 is TGCAGTGCTATCGGCAGGGGGGTCCCGAGGGCTAATGAAAAACTGTTTTTT. Encoded protein: CSAIGRGVPRANEKLFF.

The chain carries TRBV27 and TRBJ1-2, with 9 bases aligning to TRBD1. V lost 6 bases and J lost 7; bases outside the gene matches: 3. Germline CDR1 MNHEY, CDR2 SMNVEV (reference sequence). CDR3 length equals 12 residues. The CDR3 loop is CASRGTGSGYTF. The CDR3, as DNA: TGTGCCAGCAGGGGGACAGGGAGTGGCTACACCTTC.

CDR3 bases: TGTGCCAGCAGTTATTTACCGGGACAGGCTATTAGTGAGCAGTTCTTC. Translating gives CASSYLPGQAISEQFF. The chain is built from TRBV6-5 and TRBJ2-1; TRBD1 agrees at 8 bases. Germline trimming cut 3 bases from V and 9 bases from J; bases unmatched to any gene: 13. Germline lookup yields CDR1 MNHEY and CDR2 SVGAGI. The CDR3 covers 16 residues.

The count of this clonotype is one. The chain couples TRBV28 to TRBJ1-5, with no clear D. Per the germline V gene, CDR1 is MDHEN and CDR2 is SYDVKM. The length of the CDR3 is 13 residues. V was pared by 8 bases and J by 7 bases, with 15 bases between. This CDR3 reads CASRPRLDQPQHF. CDR3 nucleotides: TGTGCCAGCCGCCCCCGATTAGACCAGCCCCAGCATTTT. Full variable domain (missing parts from reference TRBV28 and TRBJ1-5): DVKVTQSSRYLVKRTGEKVFLECVQDMDHENMFWYRQDPGLGLRLIYFSYDVKMKEKGDIPEGYSVSREKKERFSLILESASTNQTSMYLCASRPRLDQPQHFGDGTRLSIL.

This clonotype has only a few counts. The genes are TRBV23-1 and TRBJ2-7, with 7 bases matching TRBD1. TRBV23-1 counts as an open reading frame of uncertain function. This CDR3 is 19 amino acids long. V dropped 2 bases and J dropped 2; count of bases not matched to a gene: 18. The CDR3 DNA reads TGCGCCAGCAGTCAAGGTCGACAGGGCGGTACTTTCGCCACCTACGAGCAGTACTTC. This sequence encodes CASSQGRQGGTFATYEQYF.